A single sample is the source of the 6 T cell receptor beta chains below, sequenced in a study of cytomegalovirus exposure and HLA in healthy donors. The PCR contained 60 Vbeta and 13 Jbeta primers. Profiled with immunoSEQ multiplex PCR; TCRdb holds only in-frame clones, not every one. The profile shows approximately 76,000 clones, 73% of them singletons. Specimen: PBMCs. Receptors were obtained from a woman aged 40 to 50 in good health and CMV-seropositive.

The chain joins TRBV27 to TRBJ1-3, with a tentative D call TRBD1 (6 bases). The CDR3 runs 15 residues. V lost 6 bases, J lost 2 bases, and 14 bases lay in between. Per the germline V gene, CDR1 is MNHEY and CDR2 is SMNVEV (reference sequence). This CDR3 reads CASRSVRGAGNTIYF. The CDR3 region has the DNA TGTGCCAGCAGATCCGTCAGGGGAGCTGGAAACACCATATATTTT.

This clone was seen more than once but under ten times. The chain links TRBV4-2 to TRBJ2-4; 9 positions agree with TRBD1. The CDR3 is 14 residues long. Germline V gene sequence: CDR1 LGHNA, CDR2 YNFKEQ. V was clipped by 4 bases and J by 8 bases; unmatched bases: 6. For the CDR3, the DNA is TGTGCCAGCAGCCCCGACAGGGGGTCGGACATTCAGTACTTC. Amino acids: CASSPDRGSDIQYF.

The chain has TRBV9 and TRBJ1-2; no firm D call. Looked up from germline, CDR1 is SGDLS and CDR2 is YYNGEE. CDR3 length: 13 residues. With 0 bases removed from V and 4 bases from J, the gap between germline ends came to 7 bases. The CDR3 region has the DNA TGTGCCAGCAGCGTAGCCCTTTTCTATGGCTACACCTTC. As protein: CASSVALFYGYTF.

The chain couples TRBV11-3 to TRBJ2-2; 8 bases match TRBD2. This CDR3 spans 14 amino acids. J gave up 6 bases and V 4 bases, and 4 bases lay outside the gene matches. From germline, CDR1 is SGHNT and CDR2 YENEEA. The CDR3 nucleotides read TGTGCCAGCAGCTACGGGGGGGCAGCCGGGGAGCTGTTTTTT. Amino acid sequence: CASSYGGAAGELFF.

This clone was detected a few times. The chain combines TRBV5-5 with TRBJ1-3, with D hard to call. Between the trimmed V and J ends, which lost 4 bases and 0 bases, there was a span of 8 bases. The CDR3 has 14 residues. Germline loops: CDR1 SGHKS, CDR2 YYEKEE (reference sequence). CDR3 amino acids: CASSPVISGNTIYF. CDR3 coding DNA: TGTGCCAGCAGCCCCGTAATCTCTGGAAACACCATATATTTT.

To note about this clone: One end of the junction varies from germline; a read error may be responsible. This chain joins TRBV4-3 and TRBJ1-2, with D possibly TRBD1 on 6 matching bases. In germline, CDR1 is LGHNA, CDR2 YSLEER. The CDR3 runs 15 residues. The DNA for the CDR3 is TGCGCCGGCAGCCCACACAGGGAGACTTACTATGGCTACACCTTC. Amino acids: CAGSPHRETYYGYTF.